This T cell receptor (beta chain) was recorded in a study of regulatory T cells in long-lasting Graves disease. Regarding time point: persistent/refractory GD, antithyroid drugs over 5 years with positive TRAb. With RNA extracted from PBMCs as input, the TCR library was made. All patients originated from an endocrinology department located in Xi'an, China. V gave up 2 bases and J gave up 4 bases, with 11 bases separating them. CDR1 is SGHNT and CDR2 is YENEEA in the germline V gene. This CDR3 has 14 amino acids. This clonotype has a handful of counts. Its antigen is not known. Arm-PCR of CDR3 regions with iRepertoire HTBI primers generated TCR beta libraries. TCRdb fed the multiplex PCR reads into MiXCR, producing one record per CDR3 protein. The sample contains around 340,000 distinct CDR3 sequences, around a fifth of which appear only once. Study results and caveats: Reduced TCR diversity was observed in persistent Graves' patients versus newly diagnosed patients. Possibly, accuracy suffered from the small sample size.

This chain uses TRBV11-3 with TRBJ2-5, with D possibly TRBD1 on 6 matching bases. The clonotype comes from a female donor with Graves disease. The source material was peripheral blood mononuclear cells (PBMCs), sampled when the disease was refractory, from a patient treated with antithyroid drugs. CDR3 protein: CASSLFRRGETQYF. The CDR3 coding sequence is TGTGCCAGCAGCTTATTCCGCAGGGGAGAGACCCAGTACTTC.